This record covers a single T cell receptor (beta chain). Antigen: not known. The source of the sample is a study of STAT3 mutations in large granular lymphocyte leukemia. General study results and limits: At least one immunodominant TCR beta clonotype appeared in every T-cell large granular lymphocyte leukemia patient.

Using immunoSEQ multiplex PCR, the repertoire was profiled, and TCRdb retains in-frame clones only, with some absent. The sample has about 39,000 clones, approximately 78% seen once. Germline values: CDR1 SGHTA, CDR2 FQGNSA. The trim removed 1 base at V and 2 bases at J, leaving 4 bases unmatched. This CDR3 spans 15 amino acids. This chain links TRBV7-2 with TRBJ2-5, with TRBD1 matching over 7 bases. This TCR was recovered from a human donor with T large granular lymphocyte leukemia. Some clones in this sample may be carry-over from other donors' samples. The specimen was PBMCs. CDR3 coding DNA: TGTGCCAGCAGCTTAGAGGGGACAGAACAAGAGACCCAGTACTTC. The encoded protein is CASSLEGTEQETQYF. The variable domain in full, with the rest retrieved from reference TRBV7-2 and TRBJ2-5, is GAGVSQSPSNKVTEKGKDVELRCDPISGHTALYWYRQSLGQGLEFLIYFQGNSAPDKSGLPSDRFSAERTGGSVSTLTIQRTQQEDSAVYLCASSLEGTEQETQYFGPGTRLLVL.